This note documents a single T cell receptor beta chain sequence. No antigen is known for it. The data are from a study of B cell selection in AIRE deficiency. Whole-study findings and limits: Around 33% of healthy-shared Treg sequences were found among patient Tconv cells. Shared Treg sequences had shorter CDR3s, biased toward rearrangements with few non-templated insertions. Healthy Tconv contained around two fifths of shared healthy Treg sequences; only TCRbeta sequenced.

V lost 1 base and J lost 1, with 13 bases in between. CDR3 length: 16 amino acids. The germline V gene encodes CDR1 SGHVS and CDR2 FQNEAQ. Generated by immunoSEQ multiplex PCR, the TCRdb table keeps only in-frame clones and is missing some. The sample shows fewer than 30,000 clones, around 95% of them seen only once. Conventional CD4 T cells were sorted as CD4+CD127+ cells. The chain links TRBV7-8 to TRBJ1-1; no firm D call. This sequence originates from a human donor in good health. Sequenced input: CD4+CD127+ conventional T cells sorted from PBMCs. CDR3 sequence reads: CASSLGRWAGNTEAFF. CDR3 in DNA: TGTGCCAGCAGCTTAGGGAGGTGGGCGGGGAACACTGAAGCTTTCTTT. The full variable domain, in which reference TRBV7-8 and TRBJ1-1 provide the parts outside the CDR3, is GAGVSQSPRYKVAKRGQDVALRCDPISGHVSLFWYQQALGQGPEFLTYFQNEAQLDKSGLPSDRFFAERPEGSVSTLKIQRTQQEDSAVYLCASSLGRWAGNTEAFFGQGTRLTVV.